The sequence of this TCR beta chain was determined in a study of cytomegalovirus exposure and HLA in healthy donors. Study findings and constraints: According to the study, approximately 150 TCR beta chains were cytomegalovirus-associated. The majority of CMV-associated TCR beta chains were reported as apparently HLA-restricted in a later analysis.

PCR employed 60 Vbeta and 13 Jbeta primers. Sequencing used immunoSEQ multiplex PCR; TCRdb keeps in-frame clones, though not all of them. Of more than 95,000 clones in the sample, 72% were seen once. As to this clone: Its antigen is undetermined.

The origin of this receptor is a man aged 30 to 45 in good health and CMV-seronegative. The specimen was PBMCs.

CDR3 in amino acids: CSAAWATNTGELFF. Here the CDR3 DNA reads TGCAGCGCAGCATGGGCCACCAACACCGGGGAGCTGTTTTTT. This rearrangement joins TRBV29-1 to TRBJ2-2; D unclear. V was trimmed by 7 bases and J by 2 bases, leaving 14 bases between them. CDR3 length: 14 residues. Germline CDR1 reads SQVTM; CDR2 reads ANQGSEA.